This TCR beta chain was documented in a study of cytomegalovirus exposure and HLA in healthy donors. From germline, CDR1 is SNHLY and CDR2 FYNNEI. Germline trimming cut 5 bases from V and 6 bases from J; bases unmatched to any gene: 5. The CDR3 extends over 13 amino acids. The primer mix had 60 Vbeta and 13 Jbeta primers. Some clones are missing from TCRdb's copy, which holds only in-frame ones; the method was immunoSEQ multiplex PCR. This table holds 70,000 to 95,000 clones, 65% to 85% found once. This clone was seen a handful of times. The target antigen is unknown. Study-wide findings and caveats: Later analysis associated a missense DCLRE1C variant with TCR beta V- and J-gene trimming.

The sequencing input was PBMCs. The TCR sequence derives from a man aged 18-30 years in good health and CMV-seronegative. The V gene is TRBV2, the J gene TRBJ1-2; 8 bases line up with TRBD1. This CDR3 is CASSWTGNNGYTF. The CDR3 DNA follows: TGTGCCAGCAGTTGGACAGGGAACAATGGCTACACCTTC. Based on the CDR3 plus reference TRBV2 and TRBJ1-2, the full variable domain is EPEVTQTPSHQVTQMGQEVILRCVPISNHLYFYWYRQILGQKVEFLVSFYNNEISEKSEIFDDQFSVERPDGSNFTLKIRSTKLEDSAMYFCASSWTGNNGYTFGSGTRLTVV.